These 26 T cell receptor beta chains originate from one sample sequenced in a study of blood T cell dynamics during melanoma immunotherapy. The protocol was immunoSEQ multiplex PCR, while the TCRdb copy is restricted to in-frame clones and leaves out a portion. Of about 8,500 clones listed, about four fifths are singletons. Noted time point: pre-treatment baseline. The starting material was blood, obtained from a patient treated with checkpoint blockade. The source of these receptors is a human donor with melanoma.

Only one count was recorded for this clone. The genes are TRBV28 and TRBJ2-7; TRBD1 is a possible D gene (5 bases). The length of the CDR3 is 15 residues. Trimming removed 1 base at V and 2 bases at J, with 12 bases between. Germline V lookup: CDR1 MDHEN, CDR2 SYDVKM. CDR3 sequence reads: CASSLLAGKAYEQYF. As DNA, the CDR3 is TGTGCCAGCAGTTTATTAGCAGGGAAAGCCTACGAGCAGTACTTC.

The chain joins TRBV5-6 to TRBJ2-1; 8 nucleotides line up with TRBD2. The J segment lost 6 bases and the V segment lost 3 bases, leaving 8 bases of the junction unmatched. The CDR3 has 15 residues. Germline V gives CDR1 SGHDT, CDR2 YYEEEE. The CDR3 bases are TGTGCCAGCAGCTCGACGGGGGGGGCCCGCAATGAGCAGTTCTTC. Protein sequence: CASSSTGGARNEQFF.

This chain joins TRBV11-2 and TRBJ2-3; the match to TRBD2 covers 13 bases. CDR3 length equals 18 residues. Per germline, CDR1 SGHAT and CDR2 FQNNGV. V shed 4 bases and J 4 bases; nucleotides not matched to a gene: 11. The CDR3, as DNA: TGTGCCAGCAGCTCGACTAGCGGGAGGTTACTAAAGGCAGATACGCAGTATTTT. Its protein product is CASSSTSGRLLKADTQYF.

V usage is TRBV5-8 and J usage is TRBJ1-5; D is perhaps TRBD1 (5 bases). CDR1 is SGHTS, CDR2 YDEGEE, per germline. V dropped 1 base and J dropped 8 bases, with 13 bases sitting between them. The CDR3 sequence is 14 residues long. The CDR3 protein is CASSLLQGLEPQHF. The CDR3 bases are TGTGCCAGCAGCTTGTTGCAGGGACTCGAGCCCCAGCATTTT.

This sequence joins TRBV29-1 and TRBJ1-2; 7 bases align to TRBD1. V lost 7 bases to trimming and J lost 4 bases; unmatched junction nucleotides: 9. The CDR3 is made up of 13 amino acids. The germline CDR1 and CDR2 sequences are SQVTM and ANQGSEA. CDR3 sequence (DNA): TGCAGCGCACAAGTAGGGGGCGGCTATGGCTACACCTTC. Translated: CSAQVGGGYGYTF. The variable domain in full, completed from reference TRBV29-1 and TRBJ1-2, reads SAVISQKPSRDICQRGTSLTIQCQVDSQVTMMFWYRQQPGQSLTLIATANQGSEATYESGFVIDKFPISRPNLTFSTLTVSNMSPEDSSIYLCSAQVGGGYGYTFGSGTRLTVV.

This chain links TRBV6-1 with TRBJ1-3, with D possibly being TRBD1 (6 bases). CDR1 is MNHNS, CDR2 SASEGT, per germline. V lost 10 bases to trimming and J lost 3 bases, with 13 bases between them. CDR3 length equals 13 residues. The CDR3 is CATTGTYGNTIYF. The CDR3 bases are TGTGCCACCACCGGGACATATGGAAACACCATATATTTT.

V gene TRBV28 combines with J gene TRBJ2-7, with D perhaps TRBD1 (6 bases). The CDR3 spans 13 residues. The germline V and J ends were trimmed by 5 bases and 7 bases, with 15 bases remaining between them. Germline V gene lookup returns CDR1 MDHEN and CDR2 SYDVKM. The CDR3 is CASSGYREWEQYF. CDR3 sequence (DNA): TGTGCCAGCAGTGGGTACAGGGAATGGGAGCAGTACTTC.

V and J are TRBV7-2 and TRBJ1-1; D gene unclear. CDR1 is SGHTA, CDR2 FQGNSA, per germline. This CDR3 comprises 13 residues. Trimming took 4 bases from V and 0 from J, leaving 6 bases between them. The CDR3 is CASSSGVNTEAFF. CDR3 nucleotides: TGTGCCAGCAGCTCCGGAGTGAACACTGAAGCTTTCTTT.

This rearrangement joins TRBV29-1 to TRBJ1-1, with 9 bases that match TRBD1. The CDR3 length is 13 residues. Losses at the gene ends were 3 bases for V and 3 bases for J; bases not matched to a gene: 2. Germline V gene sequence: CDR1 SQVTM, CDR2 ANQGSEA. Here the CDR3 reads CSVDGTGYTEAFF. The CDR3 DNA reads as TGCAGCGTTGATGGGACAGGGTACACTGAAGCTTTCTTT.

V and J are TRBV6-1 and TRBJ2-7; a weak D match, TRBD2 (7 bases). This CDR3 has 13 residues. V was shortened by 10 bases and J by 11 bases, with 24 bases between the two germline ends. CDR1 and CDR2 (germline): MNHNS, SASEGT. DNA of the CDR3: TGTGCCACCCGCATCGGGGGGACATCCTGGGAGTACTTC. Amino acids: CATRIGGTSWEYF.

The CDR3 DNA reads TGTGCCAGCAGTCCTCGGACGTTTGAAGCTTTCTTT. It codes for CASSPRTFEAFF. J is TRBJ1-1 and V is TRBV28; D not resolved. The CDR3 runs 12 residues. From germline, CDR1 is MDHEN and CDR2 SYDVKM. Trimming removed 5 bases from V and 7 bases from J, with 11 bases in between.

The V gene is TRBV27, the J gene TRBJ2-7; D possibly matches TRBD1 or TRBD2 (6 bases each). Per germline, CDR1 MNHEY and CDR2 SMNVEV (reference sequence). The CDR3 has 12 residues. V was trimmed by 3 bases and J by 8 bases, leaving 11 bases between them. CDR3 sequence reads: CASSLEGDKQYF. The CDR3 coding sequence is TGTGCCAGCAGTTTGGAGGGGGACAAGCAGTACTTC.

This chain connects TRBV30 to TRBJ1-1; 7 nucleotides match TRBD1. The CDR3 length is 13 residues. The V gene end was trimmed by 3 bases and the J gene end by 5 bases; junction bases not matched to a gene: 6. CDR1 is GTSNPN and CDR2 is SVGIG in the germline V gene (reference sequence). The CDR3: CAWSQGGRTEAFF. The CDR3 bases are TGTGCCTGGAGCCAGGGGGGGAGAACTGAAGCTTTCTTT. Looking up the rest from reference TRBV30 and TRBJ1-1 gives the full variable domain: SQTIHQWPATLVQPVGSPLSLECTVEGTSNPNLYWYRQAAGRGLQLLFYSVGIGQISSEVPQNLSASRPQDRQFILSSKKLLLSDSGFYLCAWSQGGRTEAFFGQGTRLTVV.

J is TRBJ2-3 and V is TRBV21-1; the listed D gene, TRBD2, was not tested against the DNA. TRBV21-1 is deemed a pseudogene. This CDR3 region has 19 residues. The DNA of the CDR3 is TGTGCCAGCAGCAATGAAGGGCCGGCGGAGGGGCCAGACACAGATACGCAGTATTTT. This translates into CASSNEGPAEGPDTDTQYF.

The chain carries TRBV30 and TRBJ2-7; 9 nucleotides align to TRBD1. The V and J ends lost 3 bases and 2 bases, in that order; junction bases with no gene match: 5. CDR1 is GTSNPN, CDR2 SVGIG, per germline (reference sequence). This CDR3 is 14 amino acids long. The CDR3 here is CAWSAGTGTYEQYF. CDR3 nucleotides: TGTGCCTGGAGCGCCGGGACAGGGACCTACGAGCAGTACTTC. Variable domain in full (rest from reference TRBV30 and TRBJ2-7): SQTIHQWPATLVQPVGSPLSLECTVEGTSNPNLYWYRQAAGRGLQLLFYSVGIGQISSEVPQNLSASRPQDRQFILSSKKLLLSDSGFYLCAWSAGTGTYEQYFGPGTRLTVT.

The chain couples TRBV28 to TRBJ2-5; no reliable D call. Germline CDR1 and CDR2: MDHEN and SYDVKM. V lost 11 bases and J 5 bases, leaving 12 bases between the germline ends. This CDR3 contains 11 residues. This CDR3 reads CASTSRETQYF. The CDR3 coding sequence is TGTGCCTCTACCTCTCGGGAGACCCAGTACTTC.

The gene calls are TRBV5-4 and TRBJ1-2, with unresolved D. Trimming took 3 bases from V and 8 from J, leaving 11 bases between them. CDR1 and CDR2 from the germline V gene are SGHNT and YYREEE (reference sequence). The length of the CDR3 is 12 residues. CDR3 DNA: TGTGCCAGCAGCTCCGTGGTTGGGGGCTACACCTTC. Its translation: CASSSVVGGYTF.

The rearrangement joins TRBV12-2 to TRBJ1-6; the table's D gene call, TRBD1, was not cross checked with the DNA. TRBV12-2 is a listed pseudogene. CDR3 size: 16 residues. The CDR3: CASRLSDSELNSPLHF. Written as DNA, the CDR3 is TGTGCAAGTCGCTTATCAGACAGTGAACTTAATTCACCCCTCCACTTT.

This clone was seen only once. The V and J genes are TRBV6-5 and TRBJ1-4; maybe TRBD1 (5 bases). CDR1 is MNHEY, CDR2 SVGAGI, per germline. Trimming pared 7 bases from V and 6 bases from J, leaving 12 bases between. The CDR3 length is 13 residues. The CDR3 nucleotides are TGTGCCAGCAACGGGGCGCGGGATGAAAAACTGTTTTTT. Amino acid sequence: CASNGARDEKLFF.

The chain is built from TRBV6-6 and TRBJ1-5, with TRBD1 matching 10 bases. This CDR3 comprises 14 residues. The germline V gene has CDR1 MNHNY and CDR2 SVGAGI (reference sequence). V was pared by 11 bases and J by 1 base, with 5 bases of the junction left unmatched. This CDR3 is CASWTGGSNQPQHF. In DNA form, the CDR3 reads TGTGCCTCATGGACAGGGGGAAGCAATCAGCCCCAGCATTTT.

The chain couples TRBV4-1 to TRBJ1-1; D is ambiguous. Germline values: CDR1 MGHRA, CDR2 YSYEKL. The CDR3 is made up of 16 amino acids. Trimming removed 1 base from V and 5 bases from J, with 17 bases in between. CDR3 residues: CASSQGWGAGNTEAFF. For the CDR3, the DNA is TGCGCCAGCAGCCAAGGGTGGGGAGCGGGGAATACTGAAGCTTTCTTT.

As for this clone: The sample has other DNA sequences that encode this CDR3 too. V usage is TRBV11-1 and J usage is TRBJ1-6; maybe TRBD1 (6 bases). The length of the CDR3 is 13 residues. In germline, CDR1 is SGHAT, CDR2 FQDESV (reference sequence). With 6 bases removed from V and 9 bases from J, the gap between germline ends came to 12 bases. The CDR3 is CASRPGQSSPLHF. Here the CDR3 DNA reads TGTGCCAGCAGACCAGGACAGTCTTCACCCCTCCACTTT. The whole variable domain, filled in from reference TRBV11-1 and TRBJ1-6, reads EAEVAQSPRYKITEKSQAVAFWCDPISGHATLYWYRQILGQGPELLVQFQDESVVDDSQLPKDRFSAERLKGVDSTLKIQPAELGDSAMYLCASRPGQSSPLHFGNGTRLTVT.

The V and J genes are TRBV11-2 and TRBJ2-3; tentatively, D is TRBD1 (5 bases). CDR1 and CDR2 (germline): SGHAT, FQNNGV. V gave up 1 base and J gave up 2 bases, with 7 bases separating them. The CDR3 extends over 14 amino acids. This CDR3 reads CASSLAGFTDTQYF. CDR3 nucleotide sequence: TGTGCCAGCAGCTTAGCAGGGTTCACAGATACGCAGTATTTT.

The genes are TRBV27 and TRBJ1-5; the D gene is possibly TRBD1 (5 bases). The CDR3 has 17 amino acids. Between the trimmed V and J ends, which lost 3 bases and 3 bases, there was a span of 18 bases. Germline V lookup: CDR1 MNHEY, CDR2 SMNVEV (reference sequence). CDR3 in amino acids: CASSFRAVTEYNQPQHF. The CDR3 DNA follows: TGTGCCAGCAGTTTTCGGGCCGTGACAGAATACAATCAGCCCCAGCATTTT.

CDR3 bases: TGTGCCAGCAGCCTCGCTCCGGGGGCGGGTAATGAGCAGTTCTTC. This gives the protein CASSLAPGAGNEQFF. The gene calls are TRBV11-2 and TRBJ2-1, with D possibly being TRBD1 or TRBD2 (6 bases each). The CDR3 has 15 residues. CDR1 is SGHAT, CDR2 FQNNGV, per germline. The V end lost 5 bases, the J end lost 7 bases, and 18 bases lay between the germline ends.

The DNA for the CDR3 is TGTGCCAGCAGTTTACCTATAGGAAGCGGGAGGACAGATACGCAGTATTTT. Residues: CASSLPIGSGRTDTQYF. This chain links TRBV28 with TRBJ2-3, with 9 nucleotides matching TRBD2. The CDR3 covers 17 residues. J lost 3 bases, V lost 2 bases, and 9 bases had no gene match. CDR1 is MDHEN, CDR2 SYDVKM, per germline. Combining the CDR3 with reference TRBV28 and TRBJ2-3 gives the whole variable domain DVKVTQSSRYLVKRTGEKVFLECVQDMDHENMFWYRQDPGLGLRLIYFSYDVKMKEKGDIPEGYSVSREKKERFSLILESASTNQTSMYLCASSLPIGSGRTDTQYFGPGTRLTVL.